This T cell receptor beta chain is from a study of cytomegalovirus exposure and HLA in healthy donors. General study results and limits: Previously analyzed data showed that most TCR beta V segments were productive at a frequency of about 87% or about 30%.

Germline CDR1 reads SGHRS; CDR2 reads YFSETQ. V dropped 2 bases and J dropped 0 bases, with 9 bases sitting between them. The CDR3 has 15 residues. Of note for this clone: Antigen: not known.

The PCR contained 60 Vbeta and 13 Jbeta primers. Libraries were prepared by immunoSEQ multiplex PCR; TCRdb keeps only in-frame clonotypes and omits some of them. The sample holds 150,000 or so clones, roughly 79% seen once. The sequencing input was PBMCs. The sequence came from a man aged 35 to 55 in good health and CMV-seropositive. This chain links TRBV5-1 with TRBJ2-1; D possibly corresponds to TRBD2 (5 bases). In DNA, the CDR3 is TGCGCCAGCAGCTTATACGGGAACTCCTACAATGAGCAGTTCTTC. This sequence encodes CASSLYGNSYNEQFF.